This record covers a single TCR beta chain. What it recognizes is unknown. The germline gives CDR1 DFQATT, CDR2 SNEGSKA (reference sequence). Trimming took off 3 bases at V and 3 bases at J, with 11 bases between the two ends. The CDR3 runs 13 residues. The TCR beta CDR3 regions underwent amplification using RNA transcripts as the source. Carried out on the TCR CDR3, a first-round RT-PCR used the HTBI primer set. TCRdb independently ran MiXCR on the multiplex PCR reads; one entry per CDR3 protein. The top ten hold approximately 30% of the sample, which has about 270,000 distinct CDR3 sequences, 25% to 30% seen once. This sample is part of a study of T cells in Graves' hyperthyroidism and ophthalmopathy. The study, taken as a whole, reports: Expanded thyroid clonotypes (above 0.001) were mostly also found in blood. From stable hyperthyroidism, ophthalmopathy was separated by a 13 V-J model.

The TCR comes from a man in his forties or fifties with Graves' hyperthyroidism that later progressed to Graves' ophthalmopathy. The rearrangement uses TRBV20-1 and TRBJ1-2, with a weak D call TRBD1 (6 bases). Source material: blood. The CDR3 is CSARVTGYYGYTF. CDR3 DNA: TGCAGTGCTAGGGTTACAGGGTACTATGGCTACACCTTC.